This T cell receptor beta chain was captured by sequencing in a study of graft-versus-host responses after intestinal transplantation. Study summary: Multivisceral, liver-intestinal, or isolated intestinal grafts went to recipients. The recipients all started with anti-thymocyte globulin induction and then took tacrolimus and steroids for roughly 3 years.

Study results and caveats: Peak circulating GvH clone levels were associated with early post-transplant HvG declines. GvH clones turned up in recipient marrow; some had shown up first in ileum or blood.

Germline loops: CDR1 SGHDT, CDR2 YYEEEE. This CDR3 spans 15 amino acids. The V gene end was trimmed by 1 base and the J gene end by 2 bases; junction bases not matched to a gene: 4. A remark on this clone: Its target is unknown.

Some clones are missing from TCRdb's copy, which holds only in-frame ones; the method was immunoSEQ multiplex PCR. The sample contains roughly 89,000 clones, roughly nine tenths of which appear only once. The sequencing here drew on unstimulated CD4+ T cells sorted from spleen or lymph node cells, taken before intestinal transplant. The V and J genes are TRBV5-6 and TRBJ2-5; 8 bases map to TRBD1. The receptor's source is a human donor who received an intestinal transplant. The CDR3 DNA is TGTGCCAGCAGCTTGTTAGGACAGGGACAAGAGACCCAGTACTTC. The encoded protein is CASSLLGQGQETQYF.